Here is one TCR beta chain with its context. One junction end does not reproduce the germline sequence, and a read error may be involved. This CDR3 spans 17 amino acids. The germline V gene encodes CDR1 SEHNR and CDR2 FQNEAQ (reference sequence). This sample was included in a study of cytomegalovirus exposure and HLA in healthy donors. PCR was performed using 60 Vbeta and 13 Jbeta primers. Clones were read by immunoSEQ multiplex PCR, and TCRdb kept only the in-frame ones, dropping some. The sample includes roughly 190,000 clones, 70% to 80% of them seen just once. The V gene is TRBV7-9, the J gene TRBJ2-2; 9 bases map to TRBD1. The TCR was taken from a woman in her 30s in good health and CMV-seropositive. What was sequenced was PBMCs. CDR3 residues: CASSSTTGQGGTGELLF. The CDR3 DNA reads as TGTGCCAGCAGTTCGACCACGGGACAGGGCGGCACCGGGGAGCTGCTTTTT. Based on the CDR3 plus reference TRBV7-9 and TRBJ2-2, the full variable domain is DTGVSQNPRHKITKRGQNVTFRCDPISEHNRLYWYRQTLGQGPEFLTYFQNEAQLEKSRLLSDRFSAERPKGSFSTLEIQRTEQGDSAMYLCASSSTTGQGGTGELLFGEGSRLTVL.